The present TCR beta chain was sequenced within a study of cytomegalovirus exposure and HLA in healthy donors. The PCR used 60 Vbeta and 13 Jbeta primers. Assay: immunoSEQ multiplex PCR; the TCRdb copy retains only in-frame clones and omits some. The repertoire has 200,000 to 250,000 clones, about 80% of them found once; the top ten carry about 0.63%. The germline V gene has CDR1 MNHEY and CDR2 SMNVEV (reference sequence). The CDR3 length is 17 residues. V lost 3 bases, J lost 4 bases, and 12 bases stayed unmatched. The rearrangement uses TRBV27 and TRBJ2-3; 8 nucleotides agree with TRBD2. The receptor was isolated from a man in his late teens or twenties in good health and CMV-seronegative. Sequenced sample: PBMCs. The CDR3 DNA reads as TGTGCCAGCAGTTTCCACACTTCAGCGGGAGTCGCAGATACGCAGTATTTT. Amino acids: CASSFHTSAGVADTQYF.